This passage covers 6 T cell receptor beta chains from one sample sequenced in a study of blood T cell repertoires in COVID-19. Some clones are missing from TCRdb's copy, which holds only in-frame ones; the method was immunoSEQ multiplex PCR. The sample has 200,000 to 250,000 clones; 80% to 90% are singletons. The specimen sequenced was peripheral blood. The receptor source for this set is a woman at least 80 years old with active or convalescent COVID-19.

This clone was observed a single time. The chain links TRBV5-6 to TRBJ1-2, with TRBD1 matching 7 bases. The CDR3 has 15 residues. Trimming took 4 bases from V and 1 from J; bases not matched to a gene: 7. Looked up from germline, CDR1 is SGHDT and CDR2 is YYEEEE. CDR3 sequence (DNA): TGTGCCAGCAGCCCCAACAGGGGATATAACTATGGCTACACCTTC. Its protein product is CASSPNRGYNYGYTF. The full variable domain, in which reference TRBV5-6 and TRBJ1-2 provide the parts outside the CDR3, is DAGVTQSPTHLIKTRGQQVTLRCSPKSGHDTVSWYQQALGQGPQFIFQYYEEEERQRGNFPDRFSGHQFPNYSSELNVNALLLGDSALYLCASSPNRGYNYGYTFGSGTRLTVV.

This chain joins TRBV11-2 and TRBJ2-1; TRBD2 aligns across 9 bases. Germline values: CDR1 SGHAT, CDR2 FQNNGV. The CDR3 totals 16 residues. V shed 2 bases, J shed 5 bases, and the junction held 7 bases outside the gene matches. The CDR3 is CASSLLLAGLNNEQFF. The CDR3 DNA follows: TGTGCCAGCAGCTTATTGCTAGCGGGATTGAACAATGAGCAGTTCTTC.

This sequence joins TRBV18 and TRBJ1-5; D is uncertain. CDR3 size: 16 residues. CDR1 and CDR2 from the germline V gene are KGHSH and LQKENI. The V end lost 5 bases, the J end lost 0 bases, and 14 bases lay between the germline ends. Here the CDR3 reads CASSVAGLPSNQPQHF. The CDR3 coding sequence is TGTGCCAGCTCAGTCGCAGGCCTACCTAGCAATCAGCCCCAGCATTTT.

The V call is TRBV7-8, the J call TRBJ2-5, with D possibly matching TRBD2 (5 bases). V was pared by 0 bases and J by 4 bases, with 12 bases between. Germline CDR1 reads SGHVS; CDR2 reads FQNEAQ. This CDR3 region has 15 residues. The CDR3 sequence: CASSLASGILETQYF. CDR3 coding DNA: TGTGCCAGCAGCTTAGCTTCCGGGATCCTAGAGACCCAGTACTTC.

The V call is TRBV19, the J call TRBJ2-7; weak D call: TRBD2 (7 bases). The CDR3 has 13 amino acids. Germline-derived CDR1 and CDR2 are LNHDA and SQIVND (reference sequence). V lost 5 bases to trimming and J lost 2 bases, with 10 bases between them. CDR3 bases: TGTGCCAGTAGTCGGGGGGCTACCTACGAGCAGTACTTC. As protein: CASSRGATYEQYF.

The chain links TRBV9 to TRBJ2-3, with 8 bases matching TRBD2. There are 15 residues in the CDR3. Trimming cost V 4 bases and J 6 bases; bases outside gene matches: 10. Per the germline V gene, CDR1 is SGDLS and CDR2 is YYNGEE. This chain's CDR3 is CASSPFREGLDTQYF. The CDR3 DNA reads as TGTGCCAGCAGCCCCTTCCGGGAGGGCCTCGATACGCAGTATTTT.